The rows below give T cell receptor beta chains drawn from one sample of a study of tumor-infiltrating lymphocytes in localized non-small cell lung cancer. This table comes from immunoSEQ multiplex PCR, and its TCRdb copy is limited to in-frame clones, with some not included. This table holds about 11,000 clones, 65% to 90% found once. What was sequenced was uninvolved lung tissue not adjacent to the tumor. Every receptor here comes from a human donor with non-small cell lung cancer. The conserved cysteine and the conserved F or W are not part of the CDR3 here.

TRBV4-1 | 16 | ASSQEVTGTSGVYEQY
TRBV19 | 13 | ANPPGEGARDEQF
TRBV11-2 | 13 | ASSLVGEVNEKLF
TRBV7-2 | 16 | ASSFPRQGGADNYGYT
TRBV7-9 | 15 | ASSLVGAGRVRTEAF
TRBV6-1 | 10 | ASGRTGETQY
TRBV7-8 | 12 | ASSLGVSTYEQY
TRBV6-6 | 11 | ATGEGSSYEQY
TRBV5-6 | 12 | ASSSGWADSGYT
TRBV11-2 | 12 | ASSLGVLKTEAF
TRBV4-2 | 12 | ASSQPPGDNEQF
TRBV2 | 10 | ASSVRGETQY
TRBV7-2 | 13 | ASSPRQELEQPQH
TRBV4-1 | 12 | ASSSPVLPGELF
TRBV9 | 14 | ASSVGDLLSYNEQF
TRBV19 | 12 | ASGQDSYNSPLH
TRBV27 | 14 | ASSTSRDGGVYGYT
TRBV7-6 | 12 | ASSPGQLGQPQH
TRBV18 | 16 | ASSPYHTASSAKNIQY
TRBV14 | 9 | ASSHGTAMY
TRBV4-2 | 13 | ASSPRTAMNTEAF
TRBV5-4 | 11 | ASSFGQHTEAF
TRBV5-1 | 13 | ASSRGDSPYNEQF
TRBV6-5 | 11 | ASSWGGLGEQF
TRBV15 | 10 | ASQSSGNTIY
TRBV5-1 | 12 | ASSLLGVTGELF
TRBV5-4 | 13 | ASSFIGTAQETQY
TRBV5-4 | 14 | ASSPGEASGGYEQY
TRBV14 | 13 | ASSPGTAILDTQY